The 2 T cell receptor beta chains reported below all come from one sample, sequenced in a study of blood T cells in healthy people across ages. A second PCR, run for roughly 7 to 11 cycles, used a sample-barcoded 5' primer plus a J-beta primer mix. TCRdb reprocessed the 5' RACE reads with MiXCR, giving one entry per CDR3 protein. Among about 1,500,000 distinct CDR3 sequences listed, approximately 42% were seen once. Sequencing was done on a sample of blood. The origin of the receptors is a woman between 18 and 30 years old in good health.

This clonotype came up a few times. This sequence joins TRBV12-3 or TRBV12-4 and TRBJ1-2, with a weak D call TRBD1 (6 bases). V was trimmed by 3 bases and J by 3 bases, leaving 11 bases between them. This CDR3 comprises 14 residues. The CDR3 region has the DNA TGTGCCAGCAGTTTTTTTGGGGGCGACTATGGCTACACCTTC. This sequence encodes CASSFFGGDYGYTF.

The chain couples TRBV6-1 to TRBJ2-3, with 13 bases aligning to TRBD2. CDR3 length equals 17 residues. Per germline, CDR1 MNHNS and CDR2 SASEGT. With V trimmed by 6 bases and J by 0 bases, 6 bases remained unmatched. CDR3 in amino acids: CASRGLAGSSSTDTQYF. CDR3 nucleotides: TGTGCCAGCAGGGGACTAGCGGGGTCATCTAGCACAGATACGCAGTATTTT.